The 26 T cell receptor beta chains in this list originate from one sample, sequenced in a study of T cells of healthy individuals. Using its own MiXCR run on the 5' RACE reads, TCRdb lists one record per CDR3 protein. The table includes some 41,000 distinct CDR3 sequences, 4.5% detected once. These receptors were collected from a human donor in good health.

This clonotype showed up just a few times. This chain uses TRBV4-1 with TRBJ2-6, with D possibly TRBD1 on 6 matching bases. Germline values: CDR1 MGHRA, CDR2 YSYEKL. There are 19 residues in the CDR3. V lost 0 bases, J lost 4 bases, and 19 bases lay in between. This CDR3 is CASSQDLLDSSGGANVLTF. The CDR3 DNA follows: TGCGCCAGCAGCCAAGATCTATTGGACAGCTCAGGGGGGGCCAACGTCCTGACTTTC.

In this sample, this clonotype turned up many times. The chain is built from TRBV28 and TRBJ1-2; D perhaps matches TRBD1 (6 bases). The CDR3 contains 20 residues. V dropped 4 bases and J dropped 1 base, with 28 bases sitting between them. Germline V CDR1 and CDR2: MDHEN, SYDVKM. The CDR3 reads CASSSVRRQVLKLDNYGYTF. In DNA, the CDR3 is TGTGCCAGCAGTTCCGTTCGAAGACAGGTTCTTAAGCTAGATAACTATGGCTACACCTTC.

This clonotype was seen many times. This chain connects TRBV29-1 to TRBJ1-1; no reliable D call. The V gene lost 3 bases and the J gene lost 7 bases, with 6 bases spanning the gap. CDR1 and CDR2 from the germline V gene are SQVTM and ANQGSEA. The CDR3 is made up of 10 amino acids. CDR3 in DNA: TGCAGCGTTGAGTTTCGTGAAGCTTTCTTT. It translates to CSVEFREAFF.

This clonotype was counted at least ten times. This chain uses TRBV19 with TRBJ1-5; D uncertain. The CDR3 totals 13 residues. Germline lookup yields CDR1 LNHDA and CDR2 SQIVND (reference sequence). The V gene lost 6 bases and the J gene lost 4 bases, with 10 bases spanning the gap. CDR3 region: CASSQAQNQPQHF. In DNA form, the CDR3 reads TGTGCCAGTAGCCAAGCGCAGAATCAGCCCCAGCATTTT. The complete variable domain, with remaining parts taken from reference TRBV19 and TRBJ1-5, reads DGGITQSPKYLFRKEGQNVTLSCEQNLNHDAMYWYRQDPGQGLRLIYYSQIVNDFQKGDIAEGYSVSREKKESFPLTVTSAQKNPTAFYLCASSQAQNQPQHFGDGTRLSIL.

The genes are TRBV14 and TRBJ2-2; TRBD1 matches at 11 bases. Germline assignment: CDR1 SGHDN and CDR2 FVKESK. CDR3 length equals 16 residues. The V and J ends lost 4 bases and 5 bases, in that order; junction bases with no gene match: 6. CDR3 bases: TGTGCCAGCAGCCCAGGACAGGGGGCCACAACCGGGGAGCTGTTTTTT. This sequence encodes CASSPGQGATTGELFF.

This sequence joins TRBV7-3 and TRBJ1-1; TRBD1 might be the D (6 bases). The V end was cut by 5 bases, the J end by 3 bases, with 10 bases between. The length of the CDR3 is 13 residues. Looked up from germline, CDR1 is SGHTA and CDR2 is FQGTGA. Here the CDR3 reads CASSTGWDTEAFF. Here the CDR3 DNA reads TGTGCCAGCAGCACAGGGTGGGACACTGAAGCTTTCTTT.

This clonotype has only a few counts. V usage is TRBV7-8 and J usage is TRBJ1-5; D remains unclear. The CDR3 has 13 amino acids. The V gene's germline CDR1 is SGHVS and CDR2 FQNEAQ. V was cut by 2 bases and J by 4 bases, with 6 bases left in between. This CDR3 reads CASSLYRNQPQHF. In DNA, the CDR3 is TGTGCCAGCAGCTTATATAGGAATCAGCCCCAGCATTTT.

The chain carries TRBV7-9 and TRBJ2-3; TRBD2 matches 7 bases. The junction had 6 bases not matched to a gene; V was cut back by 5 bases and J by 1 base. Germline CDR1 and CDR2: SEHNR and FQNEAQ (reference sequence). The length of the CDR3 is 15 residues. The CDR3 region is CASSKLALRTDTQYF. CDR3 DNA sequence: TGTGCCAGCAGCAAACTAGCGTTACGCACAGATACGCAGTATTTT.

This clonotype was found a few times. For the CDR3, the DNA is TGTGCCAGCACCCGGGACCTAAACTATGGCTACACCTTC. Protein sequence: CASTRDLNYGYTF. V usage is TRBV6-5 and J usage is TRBJ1-2; tentatively, D is TRBD1 (5 bases). This CDR3 is 13 amino acids long. The V and J ends lost 7 bases and 2 bases respectively, with 11 bases between them. Germline V gives CDR1 MNHEY, CDR2 SVGAGI.

There are a few counts of this clonotype. J is TRBJ2-7 and V is TRBV5-1; TRBD1 matches 8 bases. Germline V gene lookup returns CDR1 SGHRS and CDR2 YFSETQ. Trimming removed 3 bases from V and 5 bases from J; junction bases left unmatched: 7. The CDR3 runs to 14 residues. This CDR3 reads CASSSGGRSHEQYF. The CDR3 nucleotides read TGCGCCAGCAGCTCAGGGGGCCGATCCCACGAGCAGTACTTC.

V and J are TRBV9 and TRBJ2-3; 11 bases align to TRBD2. Trimming at V came to 2 bases and at J to 4 bases, leaving 12 bases not matched to a gene. CDR1 is SGDLS and CDR2 is YYNGEE in the germline V gene. This CDR3 is 18 amino acids long. CDR3 nucleotide sequence: TGTGCCAGCAGCGTTTCCCCCGGCTTAGCGGGAGGGCCAGATACGCAGTATTTT. It codes for CASSVSPGLAGGPDTQYF.

This clonotype was observed many times. The chain joins TRBV14 to TRBJ2-5, with a tentative D call TRBD1 (6 bases). The V end was cut by 3 bases, the J end by 2 bases, with 10 bases between. Germline V lookup: CDR1 SGHDN, CDR2 FVKESK. The CDR3 loop spans 14 amino acids. In DNA form, the CDR3 reads TGTGCCAGCAGCCAGAACAGGGCTCAAGAGACCCAGTACTTC. Its translation is CASSQNRAQETQYF. Complete variable domain (other parts from reference TRBV14 and TRBJ2-5): EAGVTQFPSHSVIEKGQTVTLRCDPISGHDNLYWYRRVMGKEIKFLLHFVKESKQDESGMPNNRFLAERTGGTYSTLKVQPAELEDSGVYFCASSQNRAQETQYFGPGTRLLVL.

This clonotype appeared many times. The chain combines TRBV11-1 with TRBJ2-3, with 12 bases aligning to TRBD2. V lost 6 bases and J lost 0; bases outside the gene matches: 4. The germline CDR1 and CDR2 sequences are SGHAT and FQDESV (reference sequence). The CDR3 loop spans 16 amino acids. This chain's CDR3 is CASSPGLAGSTDTQYF. CDR3 bases: TGTGCCAGCAGTCCTGGACTAGCGGGGAGCACAGATACGCAGTATTTT. Complete variable domain (other parts from reference TRBV11-1 and TRBJ2-3): EAEVAQSPRYKITEKSQAVAFWCDPISGHATLYWYRQILGQGPELLVQFQDESVVDDSQLPKDRFSAERLKGVDSTLKIQPAELGDSAMYLCASSPGLAGSTDTQYFGPGTRLTVL.

The sample holds many counts of this clonotype. V gene TRBV2 combines with J gene TRBJ2-2; no definite D call. The CDR3 is 14 amino acids. V lost 3 bases to trimming and J lost 6 bases, with 11 bases between them. Germline loops: CDR1 SNHLY, CDR2 FYNNEI. For the CDR3, the DNA is TGTGCCAGCAGTGACTACTTAACCGCCGGGGAGCTGTTTTTT. Translation gives CASSDYLTAGELFF.

This clonotype was detected ten times or more. The chain recombines TRBV6-1 with TRBJ2-3, with D possibly TRBD1 on 5 matching bases. V lost 0 bases and J 0 bases, leaving 10 bases between the germline ends. Per germline, CDR1 MNHNS and CDR2 SASEGT. The length of the CDR3 is 16 residues. The CDR3 here is CASSEAEGVSTDTQYF. CDR3 DNA sequence: TGTGCCAGCAGTGAAGCGGAAGGGGTGAGCACAGATACGCAGTATTTT.

The sample holds many counts of this clonotype. The chain is built from TRBV20-1 and TRBJ1-1; the match to TRBD1 covers 7 bases. V gave up 7 bases and J gave up 5 bases; unmatched junction bases: 7. The germline gives CDR1 DFQATT, CDR2 SNEGSKA (reference sequence). The CDR3 is made up of 12 amino acids. In nucleotides, the CDR3 is TGCAGTGATGAGGGGGCTTGGACTGAAGCTTTCTTT. Amino acid sequence: CSDEGAWTEAFF.

This clonotype came up many times. The chain joins TRBV20-1 to TRBJ2-7; 8 bases agree with TRBD1. V shed 3 bases and J 4 bases; nucleotides not matched to a gene: 8. Germline lookup yields CDR1 DFQATT and CDR2 SNEGSKA (reference sequence). This CDR3 comprises 14 residues. This chain's CDR3 is CSARTGAARYEQYF. The CDR3 DNA is TGCAGTGCTAGGACAGGGGCCGCTAGGTACGAGCAGTACTTC.

This clonotype was counted many times. The rearrangement uses TRBV20-1 and TRBJ2-1; 7 bases align to TRBD1. The junction had 4 bases not matched to a gene; V was cut back by 3 bases and J by 8 bases. CDR1 and CDR2 (germline): DFQATT, SNEGSKA (reference sequence). The CDR3 covers 12 residues. The CDR3 protein is CSARTGLHEQFF. DNA for the CDR3: TGCAGTGCTAGGACAGGGCTCCATGAGCAGTTCTTC.

This clonotype was observed at least ten times. This sequence joins TRBV18 and TRBJ2-3; 8 bases are shared with TRBD1. This CDR3 region has 16 residues. After removal of 4 bases from V and 3 bases from J, the junction contained 9 bases not matched to a gene. CDR1 is KGHSH and CDR2 is LQKENI in the germline V gene. The CDR3 DNA reads TGTGCCAGCTCACTAACAGGGGGGAGAAGAACAGATACGCAGTATTTT. Its protein product is CASSLTGGRRTDTQYF.

This clonotype was counted once. Just one base apart from a much larger clone, this may be a read error. The chain combines TRBV9 with TRBJ2-4, with TRBD1 matching 7 bases. With V trimmed by 4 bases and J by 6 bases, 7 bases remained unmatched. The CDR3 covers 14 residues. Germline V lookup: CDR1 SGDLS, CDR2 YYNGEE. CDR3 nucleotides: TGTGCCAGCAGCCCACCGGGACAGAGAAACATTCAGTACTTC. This encodes CASSPPGQRNIQYF. Using reference TRBV9 and TRBJ2-4 for the parts outside the CDR3, the full variable domain is DSGVTQTPKHLITATGQRVTLRCSPRSGDLSVYWYQQSLDQGLQFLIQYYNGEERAKGNILERFSAQQFPDLHSELNLSSLELGDSALYFCASSPPGQRNIQYFGAGTRLSVL.

Many counts were recorded for this clonotype. The genes are TRBV29-1 and TRBJ2-6; 9 bases are a match to TRBD1. Germline V gene sequence: CDR1 SQVTM, CDR2 ANQGSEA. The CDR3 sequence is 17 residues long. Trimming took 5 bases from V and 4 from J; bases not matched to a gene: 12. CDR3 DNA sequence: TGCAGCGTTCCCGGACAGGGGTCCCCTCTGGGGGCCAACGTCCTGACTTTC. Its protein product is CSVPGQGSPLGANVLTF.

This clonotype showed up many times. V is TRBV6-6 and J is TRBJ1-4, with D unresolved. V dropped 2 bases and J dropped 8 bases, with 9 bases sitting between them. The CDR3 contains 13 residues. Germline CDR1 is MNHNY and CDR2 is SVGAGI (reference sequence). The CDR3 region is CASSYRVEEKLFF. The CDR3 coding sequence is TGTGCCAGCAGTTACAGGGTAGAGGAAAAACTGTTTTTT.

The CDR3, as DNA: TGTGCCAGCTCACCACAGGGTGCGGGCACAGATACGCAGTATTTT. This translates into CASSPQGAGTDTQYF. The chain joins TRBV18 to TRBJ2-3, with D uncertain. This CDR3 has 15 residues. V lost 1 base, J lost 1 base, and 9 bases lay in between. Germline V gives CDR1 KGHSH, CDR2 LQKENI.

The chain uses TRBV29-1 and TRBJ1-2; TRBD1 agrees at 7 bases. Trimming removed 0 bases from V and 2 bases from J; junction bases left unmatched: 3. The CDR3 is 14 amino acids. The germline CDR1 and CDR2 sequences are SQVTM and ANQGSEA. CDR3 sequence (DNA): TGCAGCGTTGAAGATGGGGGACAGAACTATGGCTACACCTTC. Its protein product is CSVEDGGQNYGYTF.

This clonotype was counted many times. The chain links TRBV4-1 to TRBJ2-3, with D tentatively TRBD1 (5 bases). This CDR3 comprises 13 residues. The germline V and J ends were trimmed by 1 base and 8 bases, with 10 bases remaining between them. CDR1 and CDR2 (germline): MGHRA, YSYEKL. CDR3 sequence reads: CASSQAWGRTQYF. The CDR3 DNA reads TGCGCCAGCAGCCAAGCCTGGGGCCGTACGCAGTATTTT.

In this sample, this clonotype turned up many times. The rearrangement joins TRBV20-1 to TRBJ1-1; the D is unclear. The CDR3 length is 13 residues. V lost 0 bases and J 7 bases, leaving 12 bases between the germline ends. The germline V gene has CDR1 DFQATT and CDR2 SNEGSKA (reference sequence). For the CDR3, the DNA is TGCAGTGCTAGAGATAAGCCTTGGAGTGAAGCTTTCTTT. Amino acids: CSARDKPWSEAFF.